This is a list of T cell receptor beta chains from one sample in a study of beta chain features in type 1 diabetes. The repertoire was sequenced with immunoSEQ multiplex PCR; TCRdb's copy has only in-frame clones and lacks some. The sample has some 330,000 clones, 11% seen once. Material for sequencing was naive CD4+ T cells from blood. Receptors were obtained from a woman aged 25 to 39 in good health. CDR3s include the opening cysteine and the closing phenylalanine or tryptophan. Each record gives: J gene, clone size, V gene, D gene, CDR3 protein, CDR3 DNA. The D gene is left open where the match is weak. Only part of the rows carry a size: once, few, many, or a class if the clone is expanded.

j_call: TRBJ2-2
clone_size: .
v_call: TRBV7-2
d_call: .
cdr3_aa: CASSLVGASNTGELFF
cdr3_nt: TGTGCCAGCAGCTTAGTTGGGGCTTCGAACACCGGGGAGCTGTTTTTT

j_call: TRBJ2-1
clone_size: .
v_call: TRBV11-1
d_call: TRBD2
cdr3_aa: CASSPKGTRVEQFF
cdr3_nt: TGTGCCAGCAGCCCGAAGGGGACTAGGGTTGAGCAGTTCTTC

j_call: TRBJ2-3
clone_size: few
v_call: TRBV4-2
d_call: TRBD1
cdr3_aa: CASSQNQGARTSTDTQYF
cdr3_nt: TGTGCCAGCAGCCAAAACCAGGGGGCGCGAACTAGCACAGATACGCAGTATTTT

j_call: TRBJ1-2
clone_size: .
v_call: TRBV28
d_call: .
cdr3_aa: CASSLDRNYGYTF
cdr3_nt: TGTGCCAGCAGTCTCGACAGGAACTATGGCTACACCTTC

j_call: TRBJ2-1
clone_size: few
v_call: TRBV13
d_call: .
cdr3_aa: CASSLGQGPGGPYEQFF
cdr3_nt: TGTGCCAGCAGCCTGGGACAGGGCCCGGGAGGGCCTTATGAGCAGTTCTTC

j_call: TRBJ2-7
clone_size: .
v_call: TRBV29-1
d_call: TRBD1
cdr3_aa: CSGRDRGTYEQYF
cdr3_nt: TGCAGCGGCCGGGACAGGGGGACCTACGAGCAGTACTTC

j_call: TRBJ2-1
clone_size: .
v_call: TRBV29-1
d_call: TRBD1
cdr3_aa: CSVTGGNEQFF
cdr3_nt: TGCAGCGTAACAGGGGGCAATGAGCAGTTCTTC

j_call: TRBJ2-1
clone_size: .
v_call: TRBV10-3
d_call: TRBD2
cdr3_aa: CAISDPSGFYNEQFF
cdr3_nt: TGTGCCATCAGTGATCCTAGCGGTTTTTACAATGAGCAGTTCTTC

j_call: TRBJ2-1
clone_size: few
v_call: TRBV2
d_call: TRBD1
cdr3_aa: CASRDRANEQFF
cdr3_nt: TGTGCCAGCAGGGACAGGGCGAATGAGCAGTTCTTC

j_call: TRBJ2-7
clone_size: few
v_call: TRBV7-9
d_call: .
cdr3_aa: CASSLKNEQYF
cdr3_nt: TGTGCCAGCAGCCTAAAGAACGAGCAGTACTTC

j_call: TRBJ2-3
clone_size: .
v_call: TRBV9
d_call: TRBD1
cdr3_aa: CASSGRQGSTDTQYF
cdr3_nt: TGTGCCAGCAGCGGAAGACAGGGGAGCACAGATACGCAGTATTTT

j_call: TRBJ1-5
clone_size: few
v_call: TRBV19
d_call: .
cdr3_aa: CASSIDRGSNQPQHF
cdr3_nt: TGTGCCAGTAGTATAGATCGCGGTAGCAATCAGCCCCAGCATTTT

j_call: TRBJ2-7
clone_size: .
v_call: TRBV30
d_call: TRBD1
cdr3_aa: CAWSAGGEQYF
cdr3_nt: TGTGCCTGGAGCGCAGGGGGCGAGCAGTACTTC

j_call: TRBJ2-1
clone_size: few
v_call: TRBV5-6
d_call: .
cdr3_aa: CASSLEGVAVYEQFF
cdr3_nt: TGTGCCAGCAGCTTGGAGGGAGTAGCGGTCTATGAGCAGTTCTTC

j_call: TRBJ2-7
clone_size: few
v_call: TRBV4-2
d_call: .
cdr3_aa: CASSQTSTLYEQYF
cdr3_nt: TGTGCCAGCAGCCAAACCTCGACACTCTACGAGCAGTACTTC

j_call: TRBJ2-3
clone_size: many
v_call: TRBV4-2
d_call: .
cdr3_aa: CASSQDANTDTQYF
cdr3_nt: TGTGCCAGCAGCCAAGATGCGAACACAGATACGCAGTATTTT

j_call: TRBJ2-5
clone_size: few
v_call: TRBV28
d_call: .
cdr3_aa: CASSLGQGYQETQYF
cdr3_nt: TGTGCCAGCAGTTTGGGGCAGGGGTACCAAGAGACCCAGTACTTC

j_call: TRBJ2-2
clone_size: few
v_call: TRBV7-3
d_call: TRBD2
cdr3_aa: CASSLRDTSGISTGELFF
cdr3_nt: TGTGCCAGCAGCTTAAGGGACACTAGCGGGATCAGTACCGGGGAGCTGTTTTTT

j_call: TRBJ1-1
clone_size: .
v_call: TRBV5-1
d_call: .
cdr3_aa: CASSLPGLNTEAFF
cdr3_nt: TGCGCCAGCAGCTTGCCAGGTCTAAACACTGAAGCTTTCTTT

j_call: TRBJ1-2
clone_size: few
v_call: TRBV30
d_call: .
cdr3_aa: CAWTTEFYGYTF
cdr3_nt: TGTGCCTGGACGACAGAGTTCTATGGCTACACCTTC

j_call: TRBJ2-1
clone_size: few
v_call: TRBV29-1
d_call: .
cdr3_aa: CSVEDLLARNEQFF
cdr3_nt: TGCAGCGTTGAAGATCTTCTGGCTCGCAATGAGCAGTTCTTC

j_call: TRBJ2-5
clone_size: few
v_call: TRBV27
d_call: .
cdr3_aa: CASRTGIQETQYF
cdr3_nt: TGTGCCAGCAGAACCGGGATCCAAGAGACCCAGTACTTC

j_call: TRBJ2-3
clone_size: .
v_call: TRBV28
d_call: TRBD2
cdr3_aa: CASSSTTSGSLTDTQYF
cdr3_nt: TGTGCCAGCAGTTCCACGACTAGCGGGAGTCTCACAGATACGCAGTATTTT

j_call: TRBJ2-2
clone_size: .
v_call: TRBV6-5
d_call: TRBD1
cdr3_aa: CASSPDRGNTGELFF
cdr3_nt: TGTGCCAGCAGTCCGGACAGGGGAAACACCGGGGAGCTGTTTTTT

j_call: TRBJ2-2
clone_size: .
v_call: TRBV27
d_call: TRBD2
cdr3_aa: CASSMGLAVLTGELFF
cdr3_nt: TGTGCCAGCAGTATGGGACTAGCGGTCCTAACCGGGGAGCTGTTTTTT

j_call: TRBJ2-7
clone_size: few
v_call: TRBV6-1
d_call: TRBD2
cdr3_aa: CASSESGGLAGGEQYF
cdr3_nt: TGTGCCAGCAGTGAATCGGGGGGACTAGCGGGAGGCGAGCAGTACTTC

j_call: TRBJ2-7
clone_size: few
v_call: TRBV29-1
d_call: .
cdr3_aa: CSVNGVDLSSYEQYF
cdr3_nt: TGCAGCGTGAACGGAGTAGACTTAAGCTCCTACGAGCAGTACTTC

j_call: TRBJ2-2
clone_size: .
v_call: TRBV30
d_call: TRBD1
cdr3_aa: CAWSVLTGSTGELFF
cdr3_nt: TGTGCCTGGAGTGTACTGACAGGGAGCACCGGGGAGCTGTTTTTT

j_call: TRBJ2-1
clone_size: .
v_call: TRBV5-4
d_call: TRBD2
cdr3_aa: CASSRTSGRYNEQFF
cdr3_nt: TGTGCCAGCAGCCGGACTAGCGGGAGATACAATGAGCAGTTCTTC

j_call: TRBJ1-2
clone_size: few
v_call: TRBV5-6
d_call: TRBD1
cdr3_aa: CASTSGQGRGYTF
cdr3_nt: TGTGCCAGCACTTCCGGACAGGGCCGAGGCTACACCTTC

j_call: TRBJ1-1
clone_size: .
v_call: TRBV6-4
d_call: .
cdr3_aa: CASSEQKNTEAFF
cdr3_nt: TGTGCCAGCAGTGAGCAGAAGAACACTGAAGCTTTCTTT

j_call: TRBJ2-5
clone_size: few
v_call: TRBV4-2
d_call: .
cdr3_aa: CASSQGSALQGETQYF
cdr3_nt: TGTGCCAGCAGCCAAGGTAGCGCGCTCCAGGGGGAGACCCAGTACTTC

j_call: TRBJ2-7
clone_size: .
v_call: TRBV5-4
d_call: TRBD1
cdr3_aa: CASRATGNYEQYF
cdr3_nt: TGTGCCAGCCGGGCGACAGGGAACTACGAGCAGTACTTC

j_call: TRBJ2-1
clone_size: .
v_call: TRBV18
d_call: TRBD2
cdr3_aa: CASSPPALAGGDEQFF
cdr3_nt: TGTGCCAGCTCACCACCGGCTCTAGCGGGAGGCGATGAGCAGTTCTTC

j_call: TRBJ2-2
clone_size: .
v_call: TRBV9
d_call: TRBD2
cdr3_aa: CASSEARTSGSGTGELFF
cdr3_nt: TGTGCCAGCAGCGAAGCGAGGACTAGCGGGAGTGGAACCGGGGAGCTGTTTTTT

j_call: TRBJ2-1
clone_size: few
v_call: TRBV2
d_call: .
cdr3_aa: CASLARTYNEQFF
cdr3_nt: TGTGCCAGCCTAGCTAGGACCTACAATGAGCAGTTCTTC

j_call: TRBJ1-5
clone_size: few
v_call: TRBV7-9
d_call: TRBD1
cdr3_aa: CASSSEDRPNQPQHF
cdr3_nt: TGTGCCAGCAGCAGCGAGGACAGGCCCAATCAGCCCCAGCATTTT

j_call: TRBJ2-7
clone_size: .
v_call: TRBV28
d_call: TRBD2
cdr3_aa: CASSGLETYEQYF
cdr3_nt: TGTGCCAGCAGTGGACTAGAAACCTACGAGCAGTACTTC

j_call: TRBJ2-6
clone_size: few
v_call: TRBV7-2
d_call: .
cdr3_aa: CASSLARGSGANVLTF
cdr3_nt: TGTGCCAGCAGCTTAGCGCGGGGTTCTGGGGCCAACGTCCTGACTTTC

j_call: TRBJ2-1
clone_size: few
v_call: TRBV7-2
d_call: .
cdr3_aa: CASSLTPRGNYNEQFF
cdr3_nt: TGTGCCAGCAGCTTAACCCCCCGCGGGAACTACAATGAGCAGTTCTTC

j_call: TRBJ2-7
clone_size: few
v_call: TRBV5-6
d_call: TRBD2
cdr3_aa: CASSLYPLAAYEQYF
cdr3_nt: TGTGCCAGCAGCTTGTATCCCCTAGCGGCCTACGAGCAGTACTTC

j_call: TRBJ2-3
clone_size: .
v_call: TRBV18
d_call: .
cdr3_aa: CASSPVGGPPTDTQYF
cdr3_nt: TGTGCCAGCTCACCAGTTGGAGGGCCCCCCACAGATACGCAGTATTTT

j_call: TRBJ2-2
clone_size: .
v_call: TRBV6-4
d_call: .
cdr3_aa: CASSVQGDTGELFF
cdr3_nt: TGTGCCAGCAGTGTACAGGGAGACACCGGGGAGCTGTTTTTT

j_call: TRBJ1-1
clone_size: .
v_call: TRBV30
d_call: TRBD1
cdr3_aa: CAWRRGPEGFF
cdr3_nt: TGTGCCTGGAGGAGGGGGCCTGAGGGTTTCTTT

j_call: TRBJ1-2
clone_size: .
v_call: TRBV7-2
d_call: .
cdr3_aa: CASSSSQGDGYTF
cdr3_nt: TGTGCCAGCAGCTCTTCACAGGGCGATGGCTACACCTTC

j_call: TRBJ2-1
clone_size: few
v_call: TRBV5-4
d_call: TRBD2
cdr3_aa: CASSLAILAGEFNEQFF
cdr3_nt: TGTGCCAGCAGCTTGGCCATACTAGCGGGAGAATTTAATGAGCAGTTCTTC

j_call: TRBJ2-1
clone_size: few
v_call: TRBV10-3
d_call: TRBD2
cdr3_aa: CAIMPGGSGSYNEQFF
cdr3_nt: TGTGCCATCATGCCGGGAGGGTCTGGTTCCTACAATGAGCAGTTCTTC

j_call: TRBJ1-1
clone_size: .
v_call: TRBV19
d_call: .
cdr3_aa: CATSVQREAFF
cdr3_nt: TGTGCCACCTCAGTTCAGCGCGAAGCTTTCTTT

j_call: TRBJ2-7
clone_size: .
v_call: TRBV12-2
d_call: .
cdr3_aa: CASRRGGPRPYEQYF
cdr3_nt: TGTGCAAGTCGGAGGGGAGGGCCTCGGCCCTACGAGCAGTACTTC

j_call: TRBJ1-4
clone_size: .
v_call: TRBV28
d_call: TRBD1
cdr3_aa: CAILTGRVNEKLFF
cdr3_nt: TGTGCCATCTTGACAGGGCGAGTTAATGAAAAACTGTTTTTT

j_call: TRBJ2-1
clone_size: .
v_call: TRBV7-3
d_call: TRBD2
cdr3_aa: CASSLNGLAGGYDEQFF
cdr3_nt: TGTGCCAGCAGCTTAAACGGACTAGCGGGAGGATACGATGAGCAGTTCTTC